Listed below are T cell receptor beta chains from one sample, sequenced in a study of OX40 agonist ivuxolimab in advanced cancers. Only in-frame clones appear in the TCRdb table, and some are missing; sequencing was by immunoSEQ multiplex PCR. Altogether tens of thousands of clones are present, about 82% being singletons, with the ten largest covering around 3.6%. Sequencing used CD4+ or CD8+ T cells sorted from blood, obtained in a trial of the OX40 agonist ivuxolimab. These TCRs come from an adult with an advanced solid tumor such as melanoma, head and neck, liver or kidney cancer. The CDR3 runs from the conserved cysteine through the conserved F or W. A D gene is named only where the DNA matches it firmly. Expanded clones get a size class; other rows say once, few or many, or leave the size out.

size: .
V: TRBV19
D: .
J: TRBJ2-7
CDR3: CASSARRDYEQYF
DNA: TGTGCCAGTAGTGCCCGCCGCGACTACGAGCAGTACTTC

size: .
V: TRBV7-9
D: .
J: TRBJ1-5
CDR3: CASSLKSNQPQHF
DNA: TGTGCCAGCAGCTTAAAGTCGAATCAGCCCCAGCATTTT

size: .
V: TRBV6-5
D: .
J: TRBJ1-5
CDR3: CATAGEGNQPQHF
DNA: TGTGCCACCGCCGGGGAGGGCAATCAGCCCCAGCATTTT

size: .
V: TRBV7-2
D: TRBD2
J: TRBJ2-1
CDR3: CASSSGLVLAEQFF
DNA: TGTGCCAGCAGCTCGGGACTAGTTCTCGCTGAGCAGTTCTTC

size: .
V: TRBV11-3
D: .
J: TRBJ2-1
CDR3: CASSFGGANEQFF
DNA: TGTGCCAGCAGCTTCGGAGGGGCAAATGAGCAGTTCTTC

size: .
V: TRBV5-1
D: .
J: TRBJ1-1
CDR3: CASSSQGGSTEAFF
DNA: TGCGCCAGCAGCTCTCAGGGAGGGTCGACTGAAGCTTTCTTT

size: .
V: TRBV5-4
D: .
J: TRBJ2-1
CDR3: CASSLEGGAADNEQFF
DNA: TGTGCCAGCAGCTTGGAAGGGGGGGCGGCGGACAATGAGCAGTTCTTC

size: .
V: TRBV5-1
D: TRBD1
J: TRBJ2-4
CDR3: CASEGAGIQYF
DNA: TGCGCCAGCGAGGGGGCAGGCATTCAGTACTTC

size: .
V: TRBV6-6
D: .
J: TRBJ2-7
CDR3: CASSPVLYEQYF
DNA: TGTGCCAGCAGCCCCGTACTCTACGAGCAGTACTTC

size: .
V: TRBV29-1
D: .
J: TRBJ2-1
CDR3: CSVVPSYNEQFF
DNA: TGCAGCGTTGTCCCCTCCTACAATGAGCAGTTCTTC

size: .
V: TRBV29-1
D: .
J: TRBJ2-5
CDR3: CSVHRENQETQYF
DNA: TGCAGCGTTCACAGGGAAAACCAAGAGACCCAGTACTTC

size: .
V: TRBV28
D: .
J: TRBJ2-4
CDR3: CASSLIARNIQYF
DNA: TGTGCCAGCAGTTTAATTGCCAGAAACATTCAGTACTTC

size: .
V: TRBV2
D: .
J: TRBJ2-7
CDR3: CASSEHRFEDEQYF
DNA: TGTGCCAGCAGTGAACACAGGTTTGAGGACGAGCAGTACTTC

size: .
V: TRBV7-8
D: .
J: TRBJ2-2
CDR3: CASSLVTTGELFF
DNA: TGTGCCAGCAGCTTAGTTACCACCGGGGAGCTGTTTTTT

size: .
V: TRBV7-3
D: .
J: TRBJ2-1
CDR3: CASSPGTMGYNEQFF
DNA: TGTGCCAGCAGCCCCGGGACAATGGGATACAATGAGCAGTTCTTC

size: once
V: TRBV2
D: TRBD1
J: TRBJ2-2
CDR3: CASSSVTGGYTGELFF
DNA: TGTGCCAGCAGTAGTGTAACAGGGGGCTACACCGGGGAGCTGTTTTTT

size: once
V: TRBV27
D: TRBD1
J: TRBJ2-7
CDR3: CASSVRTGYEQYF
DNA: TGTGCCAGCAGTGTGAGGACAGGCTACGAGCAGTACTTC

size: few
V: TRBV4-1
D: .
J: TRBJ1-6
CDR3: CASSPIQGRNSPLHF
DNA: TGCGCCAGCAGCCCGATACAGGGAAGGAATTCACCCCTCCACTTT

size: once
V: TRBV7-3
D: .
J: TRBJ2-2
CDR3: CASSRLVTGELFF
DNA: TGTGCCAGCAGCCGTCTTGTGACCGGGGAGCTGTTTTTT

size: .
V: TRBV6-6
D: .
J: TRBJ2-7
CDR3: CATTTAYEQYF
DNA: TGTGCCACTACGACAGCCTACGAGCAGTACTTC

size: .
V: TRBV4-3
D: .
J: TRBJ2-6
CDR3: CASSQGGRDGANVLTF
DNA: TGCGCCAGCAGCCAAGGGGGTCGGGACGGAGCCAACGTCCTGACTTTC